This is a list of T cell receptor beta chains from one sample in a study of cytomegalovirus exposure and HLA in healthy donors. Libraries were prepared by immunoSEQ multiplex PCR; TCRdb keeps only in-frame clonotypes and omits some of them. This sample's table reports tens of thousands of clones. Sequencing used PBMCs. These TCRs come from a man between 45 and 60 years old in good health and CMV-seropositive. Each CDR3 is given with its conserved first and last residue. The D gene is left open where the match is weak.

V	J	D	DNA	CDR3
TRBV6-9	TRBJ2-7	-	TGTGCCAGCAGTTATTTCGGGGATTTACCCGCCTACGAGCAGTACTTC	CASSYFGDLPAYEQYF
TRBV5-1	TRBJ2-2	TRBD2	TGCGCCAGCAGCTTGGGGGAGGGATCACAACTCACCGGGGAGCTGTTTTTT	CASSLGEGSQLTGELFF
TRBV19	TRBJ1-2	TRBD1	TGTGCCAGTAGTCGCCCGGGACAGATCTATGGCTACACCTTC	CASSRPGQIYGYTF
TRBV28	TRBJ1-5	TRBD1	TGTGCCAGCATAAGGGGGCTTGGTCAGCCCCAGCATTTT	CASIRGLGQPQHF
TRBV30	TRBJ1-5	-	TGTGCCTGGAGCCGACGGCAGGGAAGTCAGCCCCAGCATTTT	CAWSRRQGSQPQHF
TRBV7-8	TRBJ1-1	TRBD1	TGTGCCAGCAGCTTTATCCAGGGGGCCACTGAAGCTTTCTTT	CASSFIQGATEAFF
TRBV7-3	TRBJ2-1	-	TGTGCCAGCAGCCTCAATAGCGACTCAGGGGCCCATGAGCAGTTCTTC	CASSLNSDSGAHEQFF
TRBV6-6	TRBJ2-2	-	TGTGCCAGCACTAACACCGGGGAGCTGTTTTTT	CASTNTGELFF
TRBV29-1	TRBJ1-2	TRBD1	TGCAGCGTTGAAACCGCAGGGGGCGCTGACTATGGCTACACCTTC	CSVETAGGADYGYTF
TRBV18	TRBJ1-2	-	TGTGCCAGCTCACCGACTGACGGTAACTATGGCTACACCTTC	CASSPTDGNYGYTF
TRBV27	TRBJ2-7	TRBD2	TGTGCCAGCAGGGGTAGCGGGATGAACGAGCAGTACTTC	CASRGSGMNEQYF
TRBV4-1	TRBJ1-5	-	TGCGCCAGCAGCCCGAGTTTGACAGAAAATCAGCCCCAGCATTTT	CASSPSLTENQPQHF
TRBV7-2	TRBJ2-1	-	TGTGCCAGCAGCTTGGAACTAGCAGGGGGAGGAGAGCAGTTCTTC	CASSLELAGGGEQFF
TRBV7-9	TRBJ1-5	-	TGTGCCAGCAGCTCTACAGGGCCAGGCAATCAGCCCCAGCATTTT	CASSSTGPGNQPQHF
TRBV18	TRBJ2-3	TRBD2	TGTGCCAGCTCGCCCGGGGGGAGTACGCAGTATTTT	CASSPGGSTQYF
TRBV6-1	TRBJ1-5	-	TGTGCCAGCACCCCCTATAGCGGCAATCAGCCCCAGCATTTT	CASTPYSGNQPQHF
TRBV18	TRBJ2-2	-	TGCGCCAGCTCAGCGCAGGGTCAGAACACCGGGGAGCTGTTTTTT	CASSAQGQNTGELFF
TRBV5-1	TRBJ2-3	TRBD2	TGCGCCAGCAGCCGGAAACTAGCGGGAGGAACCTTTAGCACAGATACGCAGTATTTT	CASSRKLAGGTFSTDTQYF
TRBV7-2	TRBJ2-7	TRBD1	TGTGCCAGCAGCTTAGCAGGACAGGGCTACGAGCAGTACTTC	CASSLAGQGYEQYF
TRBV4-1	TRBJ2-1	TRBD2	TGCGCCAGCAGCCACTCGACTAGCGAGAAATACAATGAGCAGTTCTTC	CASSHSTSEKYNEQFF
TRBV5-5	TRBJ2-5	TRBD2	TGTGCCAGCAGCCGAGCGGGAGGGAAGACCCAGTACTTC	CASSRAGGKTQYF
TRBV30	TRBJ2-7	-	TGTGCCTGGAATGAACAGTCCTACGAGCAGTACTTC	CAWNEQSYEQYF
TRBV5-6	TRBJ2-3	TRBD1	TGTGCCAGCAGCCCGACAGGGACAGATACGCAGTATTTT	CASSPTGTDTQYF
TRBV27	TRBJ1-2	TRBD1	TGTGCCAGCAGTTTCACCCGGACAGGGGGCGACGGCTACACCTTC	CASSFTRTGGDGYTF
TRBV9	TRBJ2-1	-	TGTGCCAGCAGCACTTCAGCATGGAGCTCCTACAATGAGCAGTTCTTC	CASSTSAWSSYNEQFF
TRBV30	TRBJ2-2	TRBD2	TGTGCCTGGAGACCCCTCGGGACTAGCGAGACCGGGGAGCTGTTTTTT	CAWRPLGTSETGELFF
TRBV5-6	TRBJ1-1	TRBD1	TGTGCCAGCAGCCCGGGACAGAGGAACACTGAAGCTTTCTTT	CASSPGQRNTEAFF
TRBV27	TRBJ2-5	TRBD1	TGTGCCAGCAGTCCCTCGACAGGGGTAGTAGGGACCCAGTACTTC	CASSPSTGVVGTQYF
TRBV9	TRBJ2-1	TRBD2	TGTGCCAGCAGCGCCCCGGGTAGTAGCGGGGACAATGAGCAGTTCTTC	CASSAPGSSGDNEQFF
TRBV9	TRBJ1-1	-	TGTGCCAGCAGCGTAGCTCAAAGCGACACTGAAGCTTTCTTT	CASSVAQSDTEAFF
TRBV10-1	TRBJ2-1	TRBD2	TGCGCCAGCAGTGTCGGGACTAGCGGGTACAATGAGCAGTTCTTC	CASSVGTSGYNEQFF
TRBV6-6	TRBJ1-2	-	TGTGCCAGCAGTTACTCGGGGCAGGGGATGAACTATGGCTACACCTTC	CASSYSGQGMNYGYTF
TRBV6-5	TRBJ2-7	TRBD1	TGTGCCAGCAGGCGGACAGGGGCCAACGAGCAGTACTTC	CASRRTGANEQYF
TRBV27	TRBJ2-1	-	TGTGCCAGCAGCCTTACTAGGTCCAATGAGCAGTTCTTC	CASSLTRSNEQFF
TRBV2	TRBJ2-1	TRBD1	TGTGCCAGCAGAGGACAGGGGGGAGGGCAGTTCTTC	CASRGQGGGQFF
TRBV2	TRBJ1-2	TRBD1	TGTGCCATCGGGACAGGGGAGCGAGGTGGCTACACCTTC	CAIGTGERGGYTF
TRBV11-2	TRBJ2-7	-	TGTGCCAGCAGCTTGGGCAGGGCCTACGAGCAGTACTTC	CASSLGRAYEQYF
TRBV4-1	TRBJ2-7	-	TGCGCCAGCAGCCAGACAAGGGGTGGGGAGCAGTACTTC	CASSQTRGGEQYF
TRBV7-9	TRBJ2-1	TRBD2	TGTGCAGCTAGCGGGAGTTTCGATGAGCAGTTCTTC	CAASGSFDEQFF
TRBV6-5	TRBJ1-3	-	TGTGCCAGCAGTTATGACATCTCTGGAAACACCATATATTTT	CASSYDISGNTIYF
TRBV5-1	TRBJ1-2	-	TGCGCCAGCAGCTACTCTATGGGCAGGTCCTTATATGGCTACACCTTC	CASSYSMGRSLYGYTF
TRBV7-6	TRBJ1-2	-	TGTGCCAGCAGCTTAGACGCGGACAGCTTCTATGGCTACACCTTC	CASSLDADSFYGYTF
TRBV29-1	TRBJ1-1	-	TGCAGCGTTGAAAAACAGCTTGGCACTGAAGCTTTCTTT	CSVEKQLGTEAFF
TRBV11-2	TRBJ2-3	TRBD2	TGTGCCAGCAGCCGAAGCGGGAGGAGCCCAGATACGCAGTATTTT	CASSRSGRSPDTQYF
TRBV18	TRBJ2-1	TRBD2	TGTGCCAGCTCACCACAGGGTAGCGGGAGTTTGAATGAGCAGTTCTTC	CASSPQGSGSLNEQFF
TRBV15	TRBJ1-1	-	TGTGCCACCAGCAGCCAAACAGCGGGGGACACTGAAGCTTTCTTT	CATSSQTAGDTEAFF